This T cell receptor beta chain was observed in a study of patients and donors after allogeneic stem cell transplantation. TCRdb independently ran MiXCR on the RT-PCR reads; one entry per CDR3 protein. The top ten clones hold about 3% of a sample with around 150,000 distinct CDR3 sequences, approximately 30% of them seen once. This clonotype has more than one count but fewer than ten. Germline-derived CDR1 and CDR2 are KGHDR and SFDVKD. The CDR3 loop spans 16 amino acids. V lost 0 bases, J lost 4 bases, and 11 bases lay in between. The sequence was obtained from a human donor who was either an allogeneic HSCT recipient or a stem cell or donor lymphocyte infusion donor (not recorded which). It is not recorded whose cells these are; they may come from a transplant donor. The V and J genes are TRBV24-1 and TRBJ2-2, with D unresolved. Sequenced: blood, either unsorted or a sorted T cell fraction (not recorded which). CDR3 sequence reads: CATSDLPTSSTGELFF. The CDR3 DNA is TGTGCCACCAGTGATTTGCCGACGTCGAGCACCGGGGAGCTGTTTTTT.